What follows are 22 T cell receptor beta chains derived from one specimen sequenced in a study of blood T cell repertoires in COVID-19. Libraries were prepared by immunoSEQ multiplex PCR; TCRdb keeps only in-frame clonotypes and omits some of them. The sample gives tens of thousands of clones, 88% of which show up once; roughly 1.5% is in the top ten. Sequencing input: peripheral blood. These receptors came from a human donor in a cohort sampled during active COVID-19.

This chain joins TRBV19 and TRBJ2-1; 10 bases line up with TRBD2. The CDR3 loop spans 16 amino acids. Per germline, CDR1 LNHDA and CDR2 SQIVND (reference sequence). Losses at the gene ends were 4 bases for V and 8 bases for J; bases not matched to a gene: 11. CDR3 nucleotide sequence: TGTGCCAGTAGTAGAGAAGCGGGAGGGCACCTCGATGAGCAGTTCTTC. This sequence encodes CASSREAGGHLDEQFF.

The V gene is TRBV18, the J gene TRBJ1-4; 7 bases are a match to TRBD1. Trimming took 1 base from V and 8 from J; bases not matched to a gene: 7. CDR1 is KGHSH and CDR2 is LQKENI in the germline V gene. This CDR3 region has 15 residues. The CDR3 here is CASSPQTGIGEKLFF. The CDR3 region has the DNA TGTGCCAGCTCACCACAGACAGGGATAGGAGAAAAACTGTTTTTT.

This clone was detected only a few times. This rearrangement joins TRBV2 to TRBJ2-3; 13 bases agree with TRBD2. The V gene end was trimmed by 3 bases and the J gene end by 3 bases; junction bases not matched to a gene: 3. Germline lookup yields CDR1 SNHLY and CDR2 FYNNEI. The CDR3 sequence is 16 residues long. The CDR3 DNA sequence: TGTGCCAGCAGTGAGACTAGCGGGAGGTCGACAGATACGCAGTATTTT. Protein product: CASSETSGRSTDTQYF.

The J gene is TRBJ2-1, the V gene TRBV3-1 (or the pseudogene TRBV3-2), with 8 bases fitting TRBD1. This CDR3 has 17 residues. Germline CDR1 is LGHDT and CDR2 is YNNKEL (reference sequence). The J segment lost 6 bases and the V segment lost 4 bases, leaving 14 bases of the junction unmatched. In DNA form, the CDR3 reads TGTGCCAGCAGCCCAAGAAAAGGACAGGGCGGCGGCAATGAGCAGTTCTTC. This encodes CASSPRKGQGGGNEQFF.

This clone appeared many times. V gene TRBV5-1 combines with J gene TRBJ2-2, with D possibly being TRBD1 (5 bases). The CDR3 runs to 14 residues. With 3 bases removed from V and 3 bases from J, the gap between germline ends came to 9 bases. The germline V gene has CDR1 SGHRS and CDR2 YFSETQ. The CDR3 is CASSSRADTGELFF. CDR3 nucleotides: TGCGCCAGCAGCTCCAGGGCGGACACCGGGGAGCTGTTTTTT. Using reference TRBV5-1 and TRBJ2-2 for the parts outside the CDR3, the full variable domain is KAGVTQTPRYLIKTRGQQVTLSCSPISGHRSVSWYQQTPGQGLQFLFEYFSETQRNKGNFPGRFSGRQFSNSRSEMNVSTLELGDSALYLCASSSRADTGELFFGEGSRLTVL.

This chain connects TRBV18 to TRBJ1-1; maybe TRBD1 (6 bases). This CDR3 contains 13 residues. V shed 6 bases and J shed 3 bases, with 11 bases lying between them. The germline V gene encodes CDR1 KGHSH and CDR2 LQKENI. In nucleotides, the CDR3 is TGTGCCAGCTCTCAGGGGAAGGACACTGAAGCTTTCTTT. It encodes CASSQGKDTEAFF. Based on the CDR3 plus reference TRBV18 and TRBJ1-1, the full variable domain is NAGVMQNPRHLVRRRGQEARLRCSPMKGHSHVYWYRQLPEEGLKFMVYLQKENIIDESGMPKERFSAEFPKEGPSILRIQQVVRGDSAAYFCASSQGKDTEAFFGQGTRLTVV.

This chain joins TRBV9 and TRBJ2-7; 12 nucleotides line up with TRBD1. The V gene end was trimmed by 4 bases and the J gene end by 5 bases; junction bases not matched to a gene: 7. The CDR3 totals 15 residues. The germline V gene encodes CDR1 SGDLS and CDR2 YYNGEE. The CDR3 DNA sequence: TGTGCCAGCAGCAGACTCGGGACAGGGGGCCACGAGCAGTACTTC. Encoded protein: CASSRLGTGGHEQYF.

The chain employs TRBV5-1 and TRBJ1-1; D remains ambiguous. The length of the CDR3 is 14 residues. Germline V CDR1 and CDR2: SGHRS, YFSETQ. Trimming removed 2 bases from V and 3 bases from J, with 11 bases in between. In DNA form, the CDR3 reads TGCGCCAGCAGCTTCAGCACGGGGTACACTGAAGCTTTCTTT. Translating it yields CASSFSTGYTEAFF.

CDR3 loop: CASGGTGGGNQPQHF. The CDR3 DNA reads TGTGCCAGCGGTGGGACAGGGGGCGGCAATCAGCCCCAGCATTTT. V is TRBV2 and J is TRBJ1-5; 12 bases are a match to TRBD1. J was trimmed by 2 bases and V by 8 bases; bases with no gene match: 4. The germline gives CDR1 SNHLY, CDR2 FYNNEI. CDR3 length: 15 amino acids.

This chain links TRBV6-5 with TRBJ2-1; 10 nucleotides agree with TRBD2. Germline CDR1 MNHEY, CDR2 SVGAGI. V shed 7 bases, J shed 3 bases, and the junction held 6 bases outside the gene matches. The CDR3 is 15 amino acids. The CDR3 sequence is CASTLAGGHYNEQFF. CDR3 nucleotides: TGTGCCAGCACTTTAGCGGGAGGCCACTACAATGAGCAGTTCTTC.

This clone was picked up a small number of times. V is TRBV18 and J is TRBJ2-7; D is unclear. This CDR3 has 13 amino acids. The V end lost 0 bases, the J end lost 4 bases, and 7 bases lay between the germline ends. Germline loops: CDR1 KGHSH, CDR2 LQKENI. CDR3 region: CASSPPSRYEQYF. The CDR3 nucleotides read TGTGCCAGCTCACCACCGTCCAGATACGAGCAGTACTTC.

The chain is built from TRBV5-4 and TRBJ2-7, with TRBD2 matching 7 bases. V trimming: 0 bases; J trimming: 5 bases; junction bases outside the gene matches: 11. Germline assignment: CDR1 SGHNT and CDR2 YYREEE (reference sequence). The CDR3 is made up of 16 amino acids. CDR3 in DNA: TGTGCCAGCAGCTTGGAGGGTGGGGGGGTGCTAAACGAGCAGTACTTC. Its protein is CASSLEGGGVLNEQYF.

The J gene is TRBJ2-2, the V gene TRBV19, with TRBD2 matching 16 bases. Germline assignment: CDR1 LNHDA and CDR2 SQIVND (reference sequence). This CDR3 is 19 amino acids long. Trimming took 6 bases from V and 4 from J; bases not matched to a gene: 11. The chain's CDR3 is CASRSGTSGRARGTGELFF. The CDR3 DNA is TGTGCCAGTAGATCCGGGACTAGCGGGAGGGCCCGGGGCACCGGGGAGCTGTTTTTT. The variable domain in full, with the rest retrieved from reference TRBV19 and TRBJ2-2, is DGGITQSPKYLFRKEGQNVTLSCEQNLNHDAMYWYRQDPGQGLRLIYYSQIVNDFQKGDIAEGYSVSREKKESFPLTVTSAQKNPTAFYLCASRSGTSGRARGTGELFFGEGSRLTVL.

CDR3 sequence reads: CASTPGTSGAPFF. The CDR3 region has the DNA TGTGCCAGCACCCCCGGGACTAGCGGGGCGCCCTTCTTC. The chain uses TRBV7-2 and TRBJ2-1, with 13 bases identical to TRBD2. The CDR3 loop spans 13 amino acids. Germline V gives CDR1 SGHTA, CDR2 FQGNSA. Trimming removed 7 bases from V and 16 bases from J; junction bases left unmatched: 10.

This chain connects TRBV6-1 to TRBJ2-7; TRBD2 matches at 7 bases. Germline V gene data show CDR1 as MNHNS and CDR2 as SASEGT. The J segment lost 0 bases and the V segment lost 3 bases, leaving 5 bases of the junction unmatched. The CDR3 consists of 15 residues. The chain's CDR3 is CASSEGREVSYEQYV. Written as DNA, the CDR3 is TGTGCCAGCAGTGAGGGTCGGGAGGTCTCCTACGAGCAGTACGTC.

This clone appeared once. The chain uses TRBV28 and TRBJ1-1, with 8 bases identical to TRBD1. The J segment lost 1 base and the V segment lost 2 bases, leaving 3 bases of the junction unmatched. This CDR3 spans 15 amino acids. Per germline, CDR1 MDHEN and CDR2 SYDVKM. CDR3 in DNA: TGTGCCAGCAGTTTACCCGGGACAGGGAACACTGAAGCTTTCTTT. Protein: CASSLPGTGNTEAFF.

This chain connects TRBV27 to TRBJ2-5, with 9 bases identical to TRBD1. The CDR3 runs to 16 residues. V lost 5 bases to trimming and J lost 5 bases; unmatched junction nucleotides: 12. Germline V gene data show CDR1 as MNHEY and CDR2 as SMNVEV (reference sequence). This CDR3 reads CASSRNRGRGWETQYF. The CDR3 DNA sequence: TGTGCCAGCAGTCGGAACAGGGGGCGCGGGTGGGAGACCCAGTACTTC.

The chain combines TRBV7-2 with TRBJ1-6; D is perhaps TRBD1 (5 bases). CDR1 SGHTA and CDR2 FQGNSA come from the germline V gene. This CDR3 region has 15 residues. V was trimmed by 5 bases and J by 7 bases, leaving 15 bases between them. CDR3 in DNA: TGTGCCAGCAGCCCCTCCCCCGGGGGGAATTCACCCCTCCACTTT. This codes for CASSPSPGGNSPLHF.

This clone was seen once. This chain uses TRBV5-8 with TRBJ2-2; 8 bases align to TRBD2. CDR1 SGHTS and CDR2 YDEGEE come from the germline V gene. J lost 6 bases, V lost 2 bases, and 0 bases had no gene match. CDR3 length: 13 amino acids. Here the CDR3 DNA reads TGTGCCAGCAGCTTCGGGGGGGCCGGGGAGCTGTTTTTT. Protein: CASSFGGAGELFF.

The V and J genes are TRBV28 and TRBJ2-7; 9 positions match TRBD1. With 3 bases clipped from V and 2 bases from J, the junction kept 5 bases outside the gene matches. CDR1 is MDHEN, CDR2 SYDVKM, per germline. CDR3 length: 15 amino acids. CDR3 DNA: TGTGCCAGCAGTTTGACTACAGGGGGCCCCTACGAGCAGTACTTC. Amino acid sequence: CASSLTTGGPYEQYF.

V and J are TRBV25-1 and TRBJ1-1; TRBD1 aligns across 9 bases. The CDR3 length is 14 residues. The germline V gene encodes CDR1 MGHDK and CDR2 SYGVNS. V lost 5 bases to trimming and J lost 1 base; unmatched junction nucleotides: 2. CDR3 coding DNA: TGTGCCAGCAGTAGGGGACAGGGGAACACTGAAGCTTTCTTT. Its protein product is CASSRGQGNTEAFF.

The CDR3 loop is CATTYRGPTTSDEQFF. DNA for the CDR3: TGTGCCACCACGTACAGGGGGCCAACTACATCGGATGAGCAGTTCTTC. V usage is TRBV24-1 and J usage is TRBJ2-1, with 9 bases identical to TRBD1. The ends lost 8 bases at V and 8 bases at J; junction bases unmatched: 15. The CDR3 runs to 16 residues. CDR1 is KGHDR and CDR2 is SFDVKD in the germline V gene.